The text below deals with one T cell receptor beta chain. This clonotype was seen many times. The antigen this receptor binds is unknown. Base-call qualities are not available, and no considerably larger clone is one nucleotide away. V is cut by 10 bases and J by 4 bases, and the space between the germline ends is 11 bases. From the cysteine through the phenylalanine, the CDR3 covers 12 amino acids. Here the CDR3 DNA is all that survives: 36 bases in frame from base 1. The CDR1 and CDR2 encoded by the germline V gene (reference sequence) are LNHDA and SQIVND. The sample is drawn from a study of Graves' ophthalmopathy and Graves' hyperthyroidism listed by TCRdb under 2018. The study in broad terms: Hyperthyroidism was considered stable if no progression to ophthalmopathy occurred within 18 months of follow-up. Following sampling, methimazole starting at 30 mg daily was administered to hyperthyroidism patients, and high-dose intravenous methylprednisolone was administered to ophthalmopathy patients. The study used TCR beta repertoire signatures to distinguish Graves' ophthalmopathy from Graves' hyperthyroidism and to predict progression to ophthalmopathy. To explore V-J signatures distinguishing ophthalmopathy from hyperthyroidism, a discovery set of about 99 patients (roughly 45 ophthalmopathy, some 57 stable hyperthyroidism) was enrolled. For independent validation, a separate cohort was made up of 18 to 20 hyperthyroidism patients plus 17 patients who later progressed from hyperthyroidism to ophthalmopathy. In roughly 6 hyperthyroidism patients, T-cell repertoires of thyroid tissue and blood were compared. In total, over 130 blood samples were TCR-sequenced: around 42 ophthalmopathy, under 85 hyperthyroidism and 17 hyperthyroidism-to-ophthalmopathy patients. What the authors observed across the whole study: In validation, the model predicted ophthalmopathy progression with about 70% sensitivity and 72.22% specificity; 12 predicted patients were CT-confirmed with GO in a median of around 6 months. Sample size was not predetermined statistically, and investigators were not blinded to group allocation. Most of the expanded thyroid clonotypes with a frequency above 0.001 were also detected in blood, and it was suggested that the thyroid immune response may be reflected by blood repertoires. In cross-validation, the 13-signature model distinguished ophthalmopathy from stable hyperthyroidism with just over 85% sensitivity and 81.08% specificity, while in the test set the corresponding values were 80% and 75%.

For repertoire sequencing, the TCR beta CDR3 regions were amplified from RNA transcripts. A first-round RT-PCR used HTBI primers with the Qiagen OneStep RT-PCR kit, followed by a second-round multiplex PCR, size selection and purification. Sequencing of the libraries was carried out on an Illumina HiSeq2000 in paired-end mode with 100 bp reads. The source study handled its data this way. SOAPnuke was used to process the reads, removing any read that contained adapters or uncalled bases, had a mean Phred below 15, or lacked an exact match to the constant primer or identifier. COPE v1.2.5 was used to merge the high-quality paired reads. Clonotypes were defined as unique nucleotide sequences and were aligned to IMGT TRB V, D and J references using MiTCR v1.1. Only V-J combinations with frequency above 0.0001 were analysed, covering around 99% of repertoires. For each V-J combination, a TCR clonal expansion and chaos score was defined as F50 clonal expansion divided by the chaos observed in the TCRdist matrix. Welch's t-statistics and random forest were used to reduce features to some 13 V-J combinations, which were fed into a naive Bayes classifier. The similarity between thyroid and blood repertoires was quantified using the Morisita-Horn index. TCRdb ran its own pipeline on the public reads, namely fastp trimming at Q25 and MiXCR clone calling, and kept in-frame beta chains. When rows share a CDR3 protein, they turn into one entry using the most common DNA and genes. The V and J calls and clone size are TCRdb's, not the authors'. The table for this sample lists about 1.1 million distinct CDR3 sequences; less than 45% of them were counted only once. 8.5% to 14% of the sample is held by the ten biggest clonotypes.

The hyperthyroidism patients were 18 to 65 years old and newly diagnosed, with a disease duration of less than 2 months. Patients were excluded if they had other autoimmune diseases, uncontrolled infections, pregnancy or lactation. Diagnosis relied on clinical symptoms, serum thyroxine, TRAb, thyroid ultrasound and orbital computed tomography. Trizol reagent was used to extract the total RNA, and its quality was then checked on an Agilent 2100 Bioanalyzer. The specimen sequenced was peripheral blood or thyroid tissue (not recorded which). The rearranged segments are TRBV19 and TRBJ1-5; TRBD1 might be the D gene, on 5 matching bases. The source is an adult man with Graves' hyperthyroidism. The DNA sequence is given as TGTGCCACCCGGGAGGGGAATCAGCCCCAGCATTTT. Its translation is CATREGNQPQHF.